This T cell receptor (beta chain) was obtained from a study of blood T cell repertoires in COVID-19. Background on the study: Donors in the United States, Italy and Spain gave samples during acute or convalescent COVID-19.

The V gene end was trimmed by 0 bases and the J gene end by 0 bases; junction bases not matched to a gene: 8. The germline gives CDR1 LGHDT, CDR2 YNNKEL (reference sequence). This CDR3 is 19 amino acids long. The authors' processing: Reference gene primer amplification gave nucleated cell count estimates. Profiled with immunoSEQ multiplex PCR; TCRdb holds only in-frame clones, not every one. Clonal size and the V and J genes are those of that table, whereas D and trimming came from the DNA. This sample has a few hundred thousand clones, with more than 70% found just once. This clonotype was obtained from a human donor in a cohort sampled during active COVID-19. V and J are TRBV3-1 (or the pseudogene TRBV3-2) and TRBJ2-4; 10 bases align to TRBD2. Sequencing used peripheral blood. The CDR3: CASSQDRTSGALAKNIQYF. The DNA for the CDR3 is TGTGCCAGCAGCCAAGATCGAACTAGCGGGGCGCTAGCCAAAAACATTCAGTACTTC.